Described below is a single T cell receptor (beta chain) sequence and its context. The data belong to a study of blood T cell repertoires in COVID-19. CDR3 length equals 16 residues. The V and J ends lost 1 base and 1 base respectively, with 16 bases between them. Germline assignment: CDR1 GTSNPN and CDR2 SVGIG (reference sequence). This table comes from immunoSEQ multiplex PCR, and its TCRdb copy is limited to in-frame clones, with some not included. This sample has approximately 260,000 clones, with around 80% found just once. The sequenced material came from PBMCs or T cells enriched from blood (not recorded which). The origin of this receptor is a man aged 30 to 45 with acute COVID-19. V usage is TRBV30 and J usage is TRBJ1-1; the D gene is possibly TRBD1 (6 bases). CDR3 DNA: TGTGCCTGGAGTGCCCCGAGATGGACAGAGAACACTGAAGCTTTCTTT. This sequence encodes CAWSAPRWTENTEAFF.